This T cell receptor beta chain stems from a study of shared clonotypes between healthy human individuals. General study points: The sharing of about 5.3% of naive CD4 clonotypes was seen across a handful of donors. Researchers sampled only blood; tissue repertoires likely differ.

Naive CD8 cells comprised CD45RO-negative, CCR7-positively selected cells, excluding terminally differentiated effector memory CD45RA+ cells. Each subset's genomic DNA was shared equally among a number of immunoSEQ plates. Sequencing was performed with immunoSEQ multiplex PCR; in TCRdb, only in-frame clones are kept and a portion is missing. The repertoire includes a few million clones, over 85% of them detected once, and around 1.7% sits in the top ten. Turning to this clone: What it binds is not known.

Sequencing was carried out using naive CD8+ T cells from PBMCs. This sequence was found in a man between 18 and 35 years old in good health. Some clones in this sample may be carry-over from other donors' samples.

CDR3 region: CASSSLIRAGSHEQYF. In DNA form, the CDR3 reads TGTGCCAGCAGCTCCTTAATTAGGGCAGGGTCCCACGAGCAGTACTTC. The chain is built from TRBV2 and TRBJ2-7, with D possibly being TRBD1 (5 bases). Germline V CDR1 and CDR2: SNHLY, FYNNEI. There are 16 residues in the CDR3. Trimming left V 6 bases short and J 5 bases short, with 23 bases between.